Below are 17 T cell receptor beta chains sequenced from a single sample in a study of CD8 T cells in ankylosing spondylitis. One entry per CDR3 protein, called by TCRdb with MiXCR from the 5' RACE reads. This sample has some 350,000 distinct CDR3 sequences, with 14% to 15% found just once. Sequenced input: blood, either unsorted or a sorted T cell fraction (not recorded which). These receptors originate from a male donor with ankylosing spondylitis or in good health (not recorded which).

The chain is built from TRBV7-2 and TRBJ2-7; 8 bases match TRBD2. Germline values: CDR1 SGHTA, CDR2 FQGNSA. This CDR3 comprises 18 residues. The V and J ends lost 0 bases and 0 bases, in that order; junction bases with no gene match: 10. CDR3 region: CASSLALGGGPSSYEQYF. Here the CDR3 DNA reads TGTGCCAGCAGCTTAGCGTTGGGCGGGGGGCCGAGCTCCTACGAGCAGTACTTC.

The table lists this clonotype with a few counts. The chain carries TRBV4-2 and TRBJ2-7; TRBD2 matches at 8 bases. Trimming removed 0 bases from V and 3 bases from J; junction bases left unmatched: 4. The CDR3 has 15 residues. Per germline, CDR1 LGHNA and CDR2 YNFKEQ. The CDR3 is CASSQEGSGSYEQYF. CDR3 DNA sequence: TGTGCCAGCAGCCAAGAGGGCAGCGGGAGCTACGAGCAGTACTTC.

The J gene is TRBJ2-1, the V gene TRBV27, with a tentative D call TRBD2 (5 bases). Germline V gives CDR1 MNHEY, CDR2 SMNVEV (reference sequence). Trimming cost V 2 bases and J 6 bases, with 8 bases left between them. The CDR3 is 13 amino acids. CDR3 bases: TGTGCCAGCAGTTTAGCGGGCCTCAATGAGCAGTTCTTC. Translated: CASSLAGLNEQFF.

Only a few counts were recorded for this clonotype. The chain joins TRBV20-1 to TRBJ1-6, with D perhaps TRBD1 (6 bases). Germline CDR1 reads DFQATT; CDR2 reads SNEGSKA (reference sequence). Trimming cost V 6 bases and J 0 bases, with 12 bases left between them. The CDR3 covers 15 residues. This CDR3 is CSAKQGSSYNSPLHF. The DNA for the CDR3 is TGCAGTGCAAAGCAGGGGAGCTCCTATAATTCACCCCTCCACTTT.

V and J are TRBV10-1 and TRBJ2-4, with D perhaps assigned TRBD1 or TRBD2 (5 bases each). V was clipped by 4 bases and J by 1 base, with 11 bases between them. The V gene's germline CDR1 is WNHNN and CDR2 SYGVQD (reference sequence). This CDR3 has 15 residues. CDR3 protein: CASSGDRFAKNIQYF. CDR3 nucleotide sequence: TGCGCCAGCAGTGGGGACCGATTTGCCAAAAACATTCAGTACTTC.

This clonotype was counted a few times. The chain recombines TRBV4-2 with TRBJ2-1; D is perhaps TRBD2 (6 bases). This CDR3 is 14 amino acids long. Trimming removed 5 bases from V and 6 bases from J, with 14 bases in between. Germline lookup yields CDR1 LGHNA and CDR2 YNFKEQ. The CDR3 region is CASSAGTHTNEQFF. For the CDR3, the DNA is TGTGCCAGCAGCGCCGGGACTCATACCAATGAGCAGTTCTTC.

This chain connects TRBV18 to TRBJ2-1; 8 nucleotides match TRBD1. The germline V gene encodes CDR1 KGHSH and CDR2 LQKENI. Trimming at V came to 6 bases and at J to 3 bases, leaving 7 bases not matched to a gene. The CDR3 consists of 15 residues. The CDR3 here is CASSQRQGSYNEQFF. CDR3 nucleotides: TGTGCCAGCTCCCAAAGACAGGGGAGCTACAATGAGCAGTTCTTC.

The chain employs TRBV4-1 and TRBJ2-1; 9 bases map to TRBD1. J was trimmed by 3 bases and V by 4 bases; bases with no gene match: 7. The CDR3 is 16 amino acids. Germline assignment: CDR1 MGHRA and CDR2 YSYEKL. CDR3 DNA: TGCGCCAGCAGCCCGACCGGGACAGGGAGCTACAATGAGCAGTTCTTC. It encodes CASSPTGTGSYNEQFF.

This clonotype was counted a few times. CDR3 coding DNA: TGTGCCAGCATCTCCGGAGTGAACTATGGCTACACCTTC. Residues: CASISGVNYGYTF. The rearrangement links TRBV12-3 or TRBV12-4 to TRBJ1-2; D gene uncertain. Trimming left V 7 bases short and J 2 bases short, with 11 bases between. The CDR3 consists of 13 residues.

This clonotype turned up a few times. CDR3 amino acids: CASSHQGQETQYF. CDR3 bases: TGCGCCAGCAGCCACCAGGGCCAAGAGACCCAGTACTTC. The chain uses TRBV4-1 and TRBJ2-5; D is perhaps TRBD1 (5 bases). This CDR3 has 13 residues. Trimming stripped 3 bases from V and 1 base from J, with 6 bases between. Germline CDR1 is MGHRA and CDR2 is YSYEKL.

This clonotype appeared a few times. The V and J genes are TRBV4-2 and TRBJ2-3; D perhaps matches TRBD1 (5 bases). Trimming cost V 1 base and J 5 bases, with 13 bases left between them. The germline V gene encodes CDR1 LGHNA and CDR2 YNFKEQ. The CDR3 is made up of 15 amino acids. CDR3 DNA: TGTGCCAGCAGCCAAGGGGGCCTCAGAGAAGATACGCAGTATTTT. This translates into CASSQGGLREDTQYF.

The chain employs TRBV4-1 and TRBJ2-7, with TRBD2 matching 13 bases. This CDR3 contains 19 residues. Germline lookup yields CDR1 MGHRA and CDR2 YSYEKL. Losses at the gene ends were 0 bases for V and 2 bases for J; bases not matched to a gene: 10. The CDR3 protein is CASSQDLGTSGVVPYEQYF. The CDR3 DNA reads as TGCGCCAGCAGCCAAGACCTTGGGACTAGCGGGGTCGTCCCCTACGAGCAGTACTTC.

This clonotype was seen a handful of times. The genes are TRBV5-1 and TRBJ1-6; tentatively, D is TRBD1 (6 bases). Germline V CDR1 and CDR2: SGHRS, YFSETQ. This CDR3 has 14 amino acids. V was cut by 4 bases and J by 5 bases, with 10 bases left in between. The chain's CDR3 is CASSLDRNNSPLHF. CDR3 bases: TGCGCCAGCAGCCTCGACAGGAATAATTCACCCCTCCACTTT.

The V gene is TRBV3-1, the J gene TRBJ2-1, with D perhaps matching TRBD2 (6 bases). V was cut by 0 bases and J by 7 bases, with 16 bases left in between. The germline V gene encodes CDR1 LGHDT and CDR2 YNNKEL (reference sequence). The CDR3 has 16 residues. The CDR3 here is CASSQDGRGGGNEQFF. DNA for the CDR3: TGTGCCAGCAGCCAAGATGGTCGGGGAGGCGGGAATGAGCAGTTCTTC.

This clonotype is a singleton in its sample. V is TRBV10-3 and J is TRBJ2-7; D is undetermined. V lost 3 bases and J 6 bases, leaving 6 bases between the germline ends. The CDR3 is 11 amino acids. Germline CDR1 ENHRY, CDR2 SYGVKD. CDR3 protein: CAISDLSEQYF. The CDR3, as DNA: TGTGCCATCAGTGACTTGAGCGAGCAGTACTTC.

This clonotype was detected once. V usage is TRBV6-1 and J usage is TRBJ2-7; D is uncertain. Germline V gene lookup returns CDR1 MNHNS and CDR2 SASEGT. Trimming took 5 bases from V and 0 from J, leaving 11 bases between them. CDR3 size: 14 residues. CDR3 loop: CASSTSPDSYEQYF. The CDR3 DNA sequence: TGTGCCAGCAGTACCAGCCCGGACTCCTACGAGCAGTACTTC.

The chain links TRBV5-4 to TRBJ2-5; TRBD1 agrees at 7 bases. Germline V gene lookup returns CDR1 SGHNT and CDR2 YYREEE (reference sequence). The trim removed 7 bases at V and 5 bases at J, leaving 11 bases unmatched. This CDR3 is 14 amino acids long. Here the CDR3 reads CASGPTGVGETQYF. CDR3 DNA sequence: TGTGCCAGCGGCCCTACAGGGGTCGGGGAGACCCAGTACTTC.